These 22 T cell receptor beta chains were all obtained from the same sample, sequenced in a study of T cell repertoires in cytomegalovirus infection. Each CDR3 protein is one row after TCRdb ran MiXCR on the reads. This sample has approximately 600,000 distinct CDR3 sequences, with approximately 40% found just once. No cognate antigen is known for these TCRs. Sequencing used cultured PBMCs, obtained from culture after CMV antigen stimulation. The receptors here all came from a human donor in good health (CMV status not recorded). Some clones in this sample may be carry-over from other donors' samples.

The chain links TRBV6-5 to TRBJ1-1; D might be TRBD1 (5 bases). The CDR3 covers 16 residues. Looked up from germline, CDR1 is MNHEY and CDR2 is SVGAGI. V was cut by 5 bases and J by 4 bases, with 20 bases left in between. The CDR3 here is CASSRSLPGGRTEAFF. The CDR3 region has the DNA TGTGCCAGCAGTCGTTCGTTACCGGGGGGTCGCACTGAAGCTTTCTTT.

The V gene is TRBV12-3 or TRBV12-4, the J gene TRBJ2-1; TRBD1 might be the D (5 bases). V lost 6 bases to trimming and J lost 2 bases, with 14 bases between them. The CDR3 runs 15 residues. The CDR3 coding sequence is TGTGCCAGCAGCCACACCGACAGAACCTACAATGAGCAGTTCTTC. Translating it yields CASSHTDRTYNEQFF.

This clonotype has more than one count but fewer than ten. The gene calls are TRBV5-1 and TRBJ2-5, with a tentative D call TRBD2 (6 bases). Germline lookup yields CDR1 SGHRS and CDR2 YFSETQ. The CDR3 contains 15 residues. Trimming removed 3 bases from V and 3 bases from J, with 15 bases in between. For the CDR3, the DNA is TGCGCCAGCAGCTCCCGGGGCTCGGGGGAAGAGACCCAGTACTTC. Its translation is CASSSRGSGEETQYF.

This rearrangement joins TRBV7-2 to TRBJ1-4, with a tentative D call TRBD1 (6 bases). This CDR3 is 13 amino acids long. Germline V gene sequence: CDR1 SGHTA, CDR2 FQGNSA. Trimming took off 6 bases at V and 11 bases at J, with 16 bases between the two ends. CDR3 DNA sequence: TGTGCCAGCAGGGCAACCGGTAGGGGGAAACTGTTTTTT. This sequence encodes CASRATGRGKLFF.

The V call is TRBV7-9, the J call TRBJ1-5, with TRBD1 matching 7 bases. The germline V gene encodes CDR1 SEHNR and CDR2 FQNEAQ (reference sequence). The CDR3 is 16 residues long. V lost 5 bases to trimming and J lost 0 bases; unmatched junction nucleotides: 7. CDR3 nucleotides: TGTGCCAGCAGCCTGGGACAGAGCAATAGCAATCAGCCCCAGCATTTT. Its protein product is CASSLGQSNSNQPQHF.

This clonotype was counted a single time. The chain is built from TRBV4-2 and TRBJ2-1, with 7 bases matching TRBD2. In germline, CDR1 is LGHNA, CDR2 YNFKEQ. V dropped 3 bases and J dropped 3; count of bases not matched to a gene: 11. This CDR3 spans 17 amino acids. The CDR3 nucleotides read TGTGCCAGCAGCCAGAGGTACGGGGGAGGGATCTACAATGAGCAGTTCTTC. Its translation is CASSQRYGGGIYNEQFF.

The genes are TRBV3-1 and TRBJ1-3; D is ambiguous. The V and J ends lost 8 bases and 0 bases respectively, with 14 bases between them. The CDR3 is 15 residues long. Germline values: CDR1 LGHDT, CDR2 YNNKEL (reference sequence). The DNA for the CDR3 is TGTGCCAGCTCGGAACTACCCAGCTCTGGAAACACCATATATTTT. It specifies CASSELPSSGNTIYF. Drawing the rest from reference TRBV3-1 and TRBJ1-3, the complete variable domain is DTAVSQTPKYLVTQMGNDKSIKCEQNLGHDTMYWYKQDSKKFLKIMFSYNNKELIINETVPNRFSPKSPDKAHLNLHINSLELGDSAVYFCASSELPSSGNTIYFGEGSWLTVV.

The chain recombines TRBV7-2 with TRBJ2-1; possibly TRBD2 for D (5 bases). CDR1 and CDR2 from the germline V gene are SGHTA and FQGNSA. Between the trimmed V and J ends, which lost 4 bases and 7 bases, there was a span of 14 bases. The CDR3 spans 14 residues. DNA of the CDR3: TGTGCCAGCAGCTCCCAAGGTGGGAGTAATGAGCAGTTCTTC. Translated: CASSSQGGSNEQFF.

This clonotype was picked up a small number of times. The chain is built from TRBV24-1 and TRBJ2-2, with 9 positions matching TRBD1. Germline CDR1 and CDR2: KGHDR and SFDVKD. The J segment lost 2 bases and the V segment lost 1 base, leaving 4 bases of the junction unmatched. The CDR3 runs 17 residues. CDR3 amino acids: CATSDFWGQGNTGELFF. The CDR3 region has the DNA TGTGCCACCAGTGATTTTTGGGGACAGGGTAACACCGGGGAGCTGTTTTTT.

In this sample, this clonotype turned up a few times. The chain uses TRBV12-3 or TRBV12-4 and TRBJ1-1; no definite D call. CDR3 length equals 14 residues. Trimming took off 5 bases at V and 1 base at J, with 11 bases between the two ends. CDR3 loop: CASSPTSRNTEAFF. The CDR3 DNA reads as TGTGCCAGCAGTCCTACCTCGAGGAACACTGAAGCTTTCTTT.

This clonotype was detected only a few times. The J gene is TRBJ2-1, the V gene TRBV6-1; 14 bases map to TRBD2. Trimming cost V 0 bases and J 3 bases; bases outside gene matches: 7. CDR3 size: 19 residues. The V gene's germline CDR1 is MNHNS and CDR2 SASEGT. CDR3 bases: TGTGCCAGCAGTGAAGCCGGACTAGCGGGGGGTCCAATCTACAATGAGCAGTTCTTC. This codes for CASSEAGLAGGPIYNEQFF.

The rearrangement uses TRBV20-1 and TRBJ2-7; 8 bases fit TRBD1. V was pared by 5 bases and J by 4 bases, with 1 base of the junction left unmatched. CDR1 is DFQATT and CDR2 is SNEGSKA in the germline V gene (reference sequence). The CDR3 length is 11 residues. Here the CDR3 reads CSARQGYEQYF. CDR3 nucleotides: TGCAGTGCTCGACAGGGGTACGAGCAGTACTTC.

J is TRBJ2-7 and V is TRBV7-6; 11 bases map to TRBD1. The CDR3 has 15 residues. The V segment lost 3 bases and the J segment 5 bases; nucleotides outside the gene matches: 6. CDR1 and CDR2 (germline): SGHVS, FNYEAQ. The CDR3 region has the DNA TGTGCCAGCAGCTTTGGGACAGGGGGGTTGGACGAGCAGTACTTC. Translation gives CASSFGTGGLDEQYF. The full variable domain, with the rest looked up from reference TRBV7-6 and TRBJ2-7, is GAGVSQSPRYKVTKRGQDVALRCDPISGHVSLYWYRQALGQGPEFLTYFNYEAQQDKSGLPNDRFSAERPEGSISTLTIQRTEQRDSAMYRCASSFGTGGLDEQYFGPGTRLTVT.

This rearrangement joins TRBV12-3 or TRBV12-4 to TRBJ2-7; TRBD2 aligns across 10 bases. CDR3 length: 16 amino acids. V trimming: 5 bases; J trimming: 1 base; junction bases outside the gene matches: 8. CDR3 region: CASSIRTSGASYEQYF. CDR3 coding DNA: TGTGCCAGCAGTATCCGAACTAGCGGGGCTTCCTACGAGCAGTACTTC.

CDR3 DNA sequence: TGTGCCAGCAGCCTTGGCCCCAACATTGCAGATACGCAGTATTTT. This translates into CASSLGPNIADTQYF. The rearrangement links TRBV7-9 to TRBJ2-3; no firm D call. V gave up 5 bases and J gave up 4 bases, with 16 bases separating them. The V gene's germline CDR1 is SEHNR and CDR2 FQNEAQ (reference sequence). CDR3 length equals 15 residues.

This clonotype was seen only a few times. The genes are TRBV10-3 and TRBJ1-1; D remains unclear. The V end lost 0 bases, the J end lost 8 bases, and 13 bases lay between the germline ends. Germline CDR1 ENHRY, CDR2 SYGVKD. The CDR3 spans 14 residues. CDR3 sequence (DNA): TGTGCCATCAGTGAGTCTGGGAGGCGCTGGGAAGCTTTCTTT. Translation: CAISESGRRWEAFF.

This chain connects TRBV12-3 or TRBV12-4 to TRBJ2-2; 7 bases line up with TRBD2. This CDR3 is 14 amino acids long. Trimming at V came to 9 bases and at J to 6 bases, leaving 10 bases not matched to a gene. CDR3 nucleotide sequence: TGTGCCAGTGAGAGCGGGGAGGTGGCCGGGGAGCTGTTTTTT. Amino acids: CASESGEVAGELFF.

There are a few counts of this clonotype. This sequence joins TRBV7-6 and TRBJ1-4; D is unclear. The CDR3 is 13 amino acids. V dropped 3 bases and J dropped 7 bases, with 9 bases sitting between them. CDR1 and CDR2 (germline): SGHVS, FNYEAQ. CDR3 sequence: CASSFGQTEKLFF. CDR3 nucleotides: TGTGCCAGCAGCTTCGGGCAGACTGAAAAACTGTTTTTT.

This clonotype was counted only a few times. In nucleotides, the CDR3 is TGTGCCAGCAGCCCCCGGGACTTCAATGAGCAGTTCTTC. Its protein is CASSPRDFNEQFF. This sequence joins TRBV7-6 and TRBJ2-1; a weak D match, TRBD2 (6 bases). V gave up 5 bases and J gave up 6 bases, with 11 bases separating them. From germline, CDR1 is SGHVS and CDR2 FNYEAQ. The CDR3 loop spans 13 amino acids.

The genes are TRBV7-2 and TRBJ1-5; no clear D gene. The CDR3 totals 15 residues. Germline CDR1 and CDR2: SGHTA and FQGNSA. The V end was cut by 5 bases, the J end by 2 bases, with 13 bases between. This chain's CDR3 is CASSPAGGRNQPQHF. In DNA form, the CDR3 reads TGTGCCAGCAGCCCGGCGGGAGGACGCAATCAGCCCCAGCATTTT.

The J gene is TRBJ1-1, the V gene TRBV25-1, with a weak D call TRBD1 (6 bases). CDR1 MGHDK and CDR2 SYGVNS come from the germline V gene. The length of the CDR3 is 13 residues. V was shortened by 8 bases and J by 11 bases, with 21 bases between the two germline ends. CDR3 in DNA: TGTGCCAGCGAGCAATCCCCAGGGGCGGGGGCTTTCTTT. It specifies CASEQSPGAGAFF.

The gene calls are TRBV30 and TRBJ1-2; no definite D call. The germline V gene has CDR1 GTSNPN and CDR2 SVGIG (reference sequence). V lost 1 base and J lost 8, with 17 bases in between. The length of the CDR3 is 14 residues. The CDR3 DNA follows: TGTGCCTGGAGTGCCCCTCCAGATTTGCGAGGCTACACCTTC. Translating it yields CAWSAPPDLRGYTF.